This TCR beta chain was found in a study of OX40 agonist ivuxolimab in advanced cancers. About the research overall: Patients achieving partial responses numbered three: one hepatocellular carcinoma case and two cutaneous melanoma cases.

Regarding the study as a whole: Partial responders receiving 0.1-3.0 mg/kg showed among the lowest clonal expansion.

Clones were sequenced by immunoSEQ multiplex PCR, and TCRdb holds only the in-frame ones, with some missing. Of some 86,000 clones in the sample, over 75% were seen once. Turning to this clone: What it recognizes is unknown.

V lost 3 bases, J lost 3 bases, and 5 bases stayed unmatched. The length of the CDR3 is 15 residues. CDR1 and CDR2 (germline): MNHEY, SMNVEV (reference sequence). The chain carries TRBV27 and TRBJ1-5; 7 bases are shared with TRBD1. The clonotype was recovered from an adult with an advanced solid tumor such as melanoma, head and neck, liver or kidney cancer. Specimen: CD4+ or CD8+ T cells sorted from blood, collected in a trial of the OX40 agonist ivuxolimab. As DNA, the CDR3 is TGTGCCAGCAGTTTGATAACAGGGGTCAATCAGCCCCAGCATTTT. It encodes CASSLITGVNQPQHF.